These 2 T cell receptor beta chains share one sample of origin, sequenced in a study of blood T cell repertoires in COVID-19. This table comes from immunoSEQ multiplex PCR, and its TCRdb copy is limited to in-frame clones, with some not included. The sample has roughly 310,000 clones; around nine tenths are singletons. Sequencing was carried out using PBMCs or T cells enriched from blood (not recorded which). All receptors derive from a woman aged 40 to 50 who had recovered from COVID-19.

This chain uses TRBV13 with TRBJ2-7; D is perhaps TRBD1 (6 bases). Germline CDR1 reads PRHDT; CDR2 reads FYEKMQ (reference sequence). The V end was cut by 2 bases, the J end by 3 bases, with 8 bases between. The CDR3 has 13 amino acids. The CDR3 sequence is CASSLLQGYEQYF. The CDR3 region has the DNA TGTGCCAGCAGCTTACTACAGGGCTACGAGCAGTACTTC.

As regards this clone: Other DNA sequences within the sample encode an identical CDR3. The chain links TRBV7-3 to TRBJ1-1; D possibly corresponds to TRBD1 (5 bases). This CDR3 is 13 amino acids long. CDR1 SGHTA and CDR2 FQGTGA come from the germline V gene. The V gene lost 6 bases and the J gene lost 1 base, with 9 bases spanning the gap. For the CDR3, the DNA is TGTGCCAGCAGTCCTACAGGGAACACTGAAGCTTTCTTT. This codes for CASSPTGNTEAFF.